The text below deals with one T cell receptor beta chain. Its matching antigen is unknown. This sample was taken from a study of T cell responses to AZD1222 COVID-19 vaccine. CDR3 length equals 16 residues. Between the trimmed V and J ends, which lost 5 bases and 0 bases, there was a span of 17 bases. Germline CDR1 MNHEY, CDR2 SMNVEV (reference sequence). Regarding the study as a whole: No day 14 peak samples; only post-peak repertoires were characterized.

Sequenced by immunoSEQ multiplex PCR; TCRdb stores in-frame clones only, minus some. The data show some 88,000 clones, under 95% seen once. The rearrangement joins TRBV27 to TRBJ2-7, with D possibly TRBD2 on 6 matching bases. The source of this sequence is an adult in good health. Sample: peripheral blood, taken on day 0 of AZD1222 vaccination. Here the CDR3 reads CASSLIAAPSSYEQYF. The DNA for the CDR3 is TGTGCCAGCAGTCTTATAGCGGCTCCGAGCTCCTACGAGCAGTACTTC.